This TCR beta chain was captured by sequencing in a study of T-cell reconstitution after alpha-beta-depleted transplantation in children. This clonotype occurred many times. Unique molecular identifiers were incorporated into the prepared TCRbeta library. TCRdb processed the PCR reads anew with MiXCR; each CDR3 protein has one entry. The sample gives about 230,000 distinct CDR3 sequences, 9.7% of which show up once; 5% to 6% is in the top ten. V was trimmed by 8 bases and J by 5 bases, leaving 15 bases between them. The CDR3 spans 14 residues. Per the germline V gene, CDR1 is MNHNS and CDR2 is SASEGT.

The chain links TRBV6-1 to TRBJ1-4; possible D gene TRBD1, 5 bases. The sequence came from a human donor who donated a stem cell graft to a child with SCID. Sequenced here: PBMCs from the stem cell graft donor, sampled from the stem cell graft. CDR3 sequence (DNA): TGTGCCAGCGGGGACCTGAGAGGGAATGAAAAACTGTTTTTT. It translates to CASGDLRGNEKLFF.